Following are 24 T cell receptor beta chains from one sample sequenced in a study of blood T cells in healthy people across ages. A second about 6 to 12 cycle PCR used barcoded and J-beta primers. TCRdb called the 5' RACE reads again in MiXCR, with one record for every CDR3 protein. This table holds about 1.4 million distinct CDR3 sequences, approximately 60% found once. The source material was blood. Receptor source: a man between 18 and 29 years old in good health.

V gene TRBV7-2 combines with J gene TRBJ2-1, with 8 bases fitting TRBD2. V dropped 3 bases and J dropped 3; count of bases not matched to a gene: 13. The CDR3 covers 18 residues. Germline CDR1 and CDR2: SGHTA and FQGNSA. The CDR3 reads CASSLGTRGLVRYNEQFF. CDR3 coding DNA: TGTGCCAGCAGCTTGGGAACAAGGGGACTAGTTCGCTACAATGAGCAGTTCTTC.

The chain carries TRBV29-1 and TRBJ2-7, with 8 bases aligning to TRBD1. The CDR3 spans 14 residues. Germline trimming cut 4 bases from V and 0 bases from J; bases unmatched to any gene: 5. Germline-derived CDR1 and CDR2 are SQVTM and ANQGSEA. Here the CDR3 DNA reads TGCAGCGTTGGGAACGACAGGGGCTCCTACGAGCAGTACTTC. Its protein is CSVGNDRGSYEQYF.

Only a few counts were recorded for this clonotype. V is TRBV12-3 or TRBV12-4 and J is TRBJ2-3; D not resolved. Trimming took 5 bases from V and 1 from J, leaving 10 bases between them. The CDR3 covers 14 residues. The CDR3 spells CASSRSSGTDTQYF. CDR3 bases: TGTGCCAGCAGTAGGAGCTCTGGCACAGATACGCAGTATTTT.

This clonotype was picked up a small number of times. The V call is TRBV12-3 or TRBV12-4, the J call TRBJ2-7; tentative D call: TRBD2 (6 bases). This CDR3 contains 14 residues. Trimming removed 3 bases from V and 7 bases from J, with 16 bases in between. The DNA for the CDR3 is TGTGCCAGCAGTTTGGGATCCAATGGAGGGGAGCAGTACTTC. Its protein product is CASSLGSNGGEQYF.

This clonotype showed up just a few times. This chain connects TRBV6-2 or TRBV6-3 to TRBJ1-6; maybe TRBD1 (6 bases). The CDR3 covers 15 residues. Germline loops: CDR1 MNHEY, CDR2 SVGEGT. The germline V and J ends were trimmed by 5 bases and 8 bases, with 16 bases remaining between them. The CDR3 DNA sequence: TGTGCCAGCAGTAACCACAGGGCTGGCGATTCACCCCTCCACTTT. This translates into CASSNHRAGDSPLHF.

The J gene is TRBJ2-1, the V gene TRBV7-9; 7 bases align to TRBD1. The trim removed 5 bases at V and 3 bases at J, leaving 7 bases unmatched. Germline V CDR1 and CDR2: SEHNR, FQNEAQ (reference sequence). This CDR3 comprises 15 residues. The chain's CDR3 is CASSAKGDSYNEQFF. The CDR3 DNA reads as TGTGCCAGCAGCGCCAAAGGGGACAGCTACAATGAGCAGTTCTTC.

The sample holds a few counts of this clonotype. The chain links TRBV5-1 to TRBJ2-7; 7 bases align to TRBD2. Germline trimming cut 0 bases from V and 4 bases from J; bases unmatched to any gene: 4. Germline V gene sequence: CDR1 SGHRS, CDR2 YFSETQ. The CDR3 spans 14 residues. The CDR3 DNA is TGCGCCAGCAGCTTGGTAACTAGCGCGTACGAGCAGTACTTC. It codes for CASSLVTSAYEQYF.

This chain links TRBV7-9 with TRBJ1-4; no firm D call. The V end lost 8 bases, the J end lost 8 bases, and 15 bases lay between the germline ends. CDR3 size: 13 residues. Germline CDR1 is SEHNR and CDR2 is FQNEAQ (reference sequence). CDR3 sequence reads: CASWGSVGEKLFF. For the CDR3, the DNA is TGTGCCAGCTGGGGTAGCGTAGGCGAAAAACTGTTTTTT.

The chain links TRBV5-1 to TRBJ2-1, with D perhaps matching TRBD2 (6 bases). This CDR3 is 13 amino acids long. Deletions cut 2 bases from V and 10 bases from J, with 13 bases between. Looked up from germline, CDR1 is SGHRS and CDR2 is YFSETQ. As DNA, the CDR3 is TGCGCCAGCAGCTTAGCTAGCGATAAGGAGCAGTTCTTC. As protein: CASSLASDKEQFF.

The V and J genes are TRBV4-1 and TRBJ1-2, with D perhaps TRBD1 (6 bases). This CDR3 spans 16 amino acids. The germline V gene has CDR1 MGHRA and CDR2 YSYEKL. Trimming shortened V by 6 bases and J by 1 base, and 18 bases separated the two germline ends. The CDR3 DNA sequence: TGCGCCAGCAGAGCTGAGCCAGGGGCCCTTAACTATGGCTACACCTTC. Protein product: CASRAEPGALNYGYTF.

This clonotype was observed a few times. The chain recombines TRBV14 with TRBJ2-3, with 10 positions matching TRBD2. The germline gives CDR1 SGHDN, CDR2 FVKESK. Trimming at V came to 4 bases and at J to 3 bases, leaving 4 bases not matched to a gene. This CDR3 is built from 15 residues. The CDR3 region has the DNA TGTGCCAGCAGCCTTACTAGCGGGACGACAGATACGCAGTATTTT. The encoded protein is CASSLTSGTTDTQYF.

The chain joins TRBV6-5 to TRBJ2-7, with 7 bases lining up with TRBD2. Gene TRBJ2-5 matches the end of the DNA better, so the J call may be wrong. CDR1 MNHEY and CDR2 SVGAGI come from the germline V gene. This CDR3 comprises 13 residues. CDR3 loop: CASSRRAGQTQYF. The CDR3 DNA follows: TGTGCCAGCAGCCGGCGAGCGGGGCAGACCCAGTACTTC.

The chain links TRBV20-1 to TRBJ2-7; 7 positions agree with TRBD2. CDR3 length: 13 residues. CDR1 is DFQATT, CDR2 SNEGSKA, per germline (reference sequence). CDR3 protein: CSASTGGISEQYF. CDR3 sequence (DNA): TGCAGCGCGTCTACGGGAGGTATATCCGAGCAGTACTTC.

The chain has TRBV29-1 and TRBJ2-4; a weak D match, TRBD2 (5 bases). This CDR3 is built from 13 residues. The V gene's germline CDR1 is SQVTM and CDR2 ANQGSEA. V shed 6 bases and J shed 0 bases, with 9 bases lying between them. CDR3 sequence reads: CSVKGLAKNIQYF. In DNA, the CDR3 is TGCAGCGTGAAAGGACTAGCCAAAAACATTCAGTACTTC.

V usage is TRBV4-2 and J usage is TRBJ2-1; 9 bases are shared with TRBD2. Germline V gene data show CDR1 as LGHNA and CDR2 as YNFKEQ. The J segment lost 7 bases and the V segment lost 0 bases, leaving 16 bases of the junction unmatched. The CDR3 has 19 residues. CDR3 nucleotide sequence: TGTGCCAGCAGCCAAGATCAAGGTCGGCCTAGCGGGGCCGGGAATGAGCAGTTCTTC. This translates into CASSQDQGRPSGAGNEQFF.

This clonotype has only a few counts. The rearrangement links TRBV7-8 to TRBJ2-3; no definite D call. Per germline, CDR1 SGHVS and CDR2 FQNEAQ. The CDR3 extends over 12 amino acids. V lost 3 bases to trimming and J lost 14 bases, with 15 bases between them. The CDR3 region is CASSLAPRLMYF. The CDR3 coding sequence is TGTGCCAGCAGCTTGGCCCCCCGCTTGATGTATTTT. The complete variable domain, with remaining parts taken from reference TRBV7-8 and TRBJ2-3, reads GAGVSQSPRYKVAKRGQDVALRCDPISGHVSLFWYQQALGQGPEFLTYFQNEAQLDKSGLPSDRFFAERPEGSVSTLKIQRTQQEDSAVYLCASSLAPRLMYFGPGTRLTVL.

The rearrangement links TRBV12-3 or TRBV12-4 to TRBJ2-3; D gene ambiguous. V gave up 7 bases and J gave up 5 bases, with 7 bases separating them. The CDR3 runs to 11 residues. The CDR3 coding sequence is TGTGCCAGCAAGGACCTAGATACGCAGTATTTT. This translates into CASKDLDTQYF.

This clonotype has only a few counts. For the CDR3, the DNA is TGTGCCAGCAGCCAAGGACAGTTCAATCAGCCCCAGCATTTT. Translation: CASSQGQFNQPQHF. The chain carries TRBV3-1 and TRBJ1-5, with a possible D match to TRBD1 (5 bases). From germline, CDR1 is LGHDT and CDR2 YNNKEL (reference sequence). Trimming stripped 1 base from V and 3 bases from J, with 7 bases between. The CDR3 has 14 amino acids.

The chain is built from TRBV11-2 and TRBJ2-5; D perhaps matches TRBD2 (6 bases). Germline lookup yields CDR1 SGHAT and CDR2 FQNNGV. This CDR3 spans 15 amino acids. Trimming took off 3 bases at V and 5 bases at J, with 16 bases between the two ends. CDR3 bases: TGTGCCAGCAGCTTCCCGGGACTCAGGGCGGAGACCCAGTACTTC. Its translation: CASSFPGLRAETQYF.

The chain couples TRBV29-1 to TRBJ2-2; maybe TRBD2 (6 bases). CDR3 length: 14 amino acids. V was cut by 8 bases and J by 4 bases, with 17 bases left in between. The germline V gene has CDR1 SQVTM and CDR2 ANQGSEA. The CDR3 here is CSPGAERVTGELFF. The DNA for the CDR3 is TGCAGCCCCGGGGCGGAGCGGGTCACCGGGGAGCTGTTTTTT.

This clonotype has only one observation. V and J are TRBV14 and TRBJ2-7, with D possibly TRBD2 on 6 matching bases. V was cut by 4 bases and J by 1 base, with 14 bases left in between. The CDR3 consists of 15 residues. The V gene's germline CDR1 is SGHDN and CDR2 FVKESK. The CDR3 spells CASSPQTRTSYEQYF. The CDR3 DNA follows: TGTGCCAGCAGCCCCCAGACTAGAACGTCCTACGAGCAGTACTTC. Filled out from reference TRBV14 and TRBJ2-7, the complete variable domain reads EAGVTQFPSHSVIEKGQTVTLRCDPISGHDNLYWYRRVMGKEIKFLLHFVKESKQDESGMPNNRFLAERTGGTYSTLKVQPAELEDSGVYFCASSPQTRTSYEQYFGPGTRLTVT.

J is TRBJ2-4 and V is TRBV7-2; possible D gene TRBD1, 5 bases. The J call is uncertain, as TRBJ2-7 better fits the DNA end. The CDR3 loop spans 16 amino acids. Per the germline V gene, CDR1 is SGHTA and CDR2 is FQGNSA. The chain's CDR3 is CASSLGAGKGFYEQYF. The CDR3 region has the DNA TGTGCCAGCAGCTTAGGGGCAGGGAAAGGTTTCTACGAGCAGTACTTC.

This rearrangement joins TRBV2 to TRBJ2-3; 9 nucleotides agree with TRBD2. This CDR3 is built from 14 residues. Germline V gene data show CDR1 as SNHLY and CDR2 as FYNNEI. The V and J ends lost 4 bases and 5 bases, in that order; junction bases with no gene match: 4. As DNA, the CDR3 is TGTGCCAGCAGTGTAGCGGGAGCGGTAGATACGCAGTATTTT. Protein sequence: CASSVAGAVDTQYF.

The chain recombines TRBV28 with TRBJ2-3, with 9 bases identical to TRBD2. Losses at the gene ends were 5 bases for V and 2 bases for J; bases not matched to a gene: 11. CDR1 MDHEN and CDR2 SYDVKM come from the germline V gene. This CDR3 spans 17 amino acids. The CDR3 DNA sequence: TGTGCCAGCAGTGTACCTTCGACTAGCGGATACACAGATACGCAGTATTTT. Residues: CASSVPSTSGYTDTQYF. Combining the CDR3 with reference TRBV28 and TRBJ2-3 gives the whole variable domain DVKVTQSSRYLVKRTGEKVFLECVQDMDHENMFWYRQDPGLGLRLIYFSYDVKMKEKGDIPEGYSVSREKKERFSLILESASTNQTSMYLCASSVPSTSGYTDTQYFGPGTRLTVL.